This paragraph reports one T cell receptor beta chain. Germline V CDR1 and CDR2: SGDLS, YYNGEE. Trimming took 6 bases from V and 3 from J, leaving 19 bases between them. The CDR3 runs to 16 residues. This specimen belongs to a study of CD8 T cells in Susac syndrome. RNA totalling about 0.45 to 1 ug underwent reverse transcription with random hexamers. Multiplex immunoSEQ PCR targeted 54 Vbeta and 13 Jbeta TCR beta segments. From the immunoSEQ multiplex PCR reads, TCRdb called clonotypes with MiXCR, one entry per CDR3 protein. The sample lists about 150,000 distinct CDR3 sequences; roughly 95% were seen once. Negative isolation was applied to CD8+ and CD4+ T cells, and FACS enrichment was applied to TEMRA cells.

The chain uses TRBV9 and TRBJ2-1; TRBD1 is a possible D gene (5 bases). Sequences were obtained from CD8+ T cells from PBMCs. The receptor's source is a human donor with multiple sclerosis. The CDR3 spells CASTPKSRDDYNEQFF. In DNA, the CDR3 is TGTGCCAGCACCCCGAAGAGCAGGGATGACTACAATGAGCAGTTCTTC.